This T cell receptor beta chain was documented in a study of response to subunit inactivated influenza vaccine. Study observations and caveats: Authors suggested that a seasonal influenza vaccination recruits few new T cells each time.

TCRdb reprocessed the RT-PCR reads with MiXCR, giving one entry per CDR3 protein. The sample holds about 700,000 distinct CDR3 sequences; approximately 14% are singletons and the top ten take more than 9%. The V gene's germline CDR1 is LNHDA and CDR2 SQIVND (reference sequence). This CDR3 comprises 19 residues. The V end was cut by 3 bases, the J end by 1 base, with 22 bases between. Concerning this clonotype itself: The antigen is unknown.

The receptor was isolated from a man aged 45 to 65 who received an inactivated influenza vaccine. This rearrangement joins TRBV19 to TRBJ1-5; D is perhaps TRBD1 (6 bases). The sequenced sample was PBMCs from blood, obtained 12 days after vaccination. CDR3 DNA sequence: TGTGCCAGTAGTATTGGATACATCAGGGGAGGGAAAAGCAATCAGCCCCAGCATTTT. This codes for CASSIGYIRGGKSNQPQHF.